Below, 28 T cell receptor beta chains from the same sample are listed, as sequenced in a study of early T cells in non-severe SARS-CoV-2 infection (dated by TCRdb to about 2021). Library prep was done by 5' RACE. The instrument given in TCRdb is NextSeq 500. In TCRdb, the public reads were trimmed at Q25 with fastp and aligned with MiXCR, with productive beta chains retained. Duplicate CDR3 protein sequences are folded into a single record with the most common DNA and genes. The sample includes 84,000 or so distinct CDR3 sequences, with 9% to 13% observed a single time. The top ten constitute under 3% of the sample. The sample comprised whole blood. Receptors originate from an adult who was a healthcare worker with PCR-confirmed SARS-CoV-2 infection or an uninfected control (not recorded which).

In this sample, this clonotype turned up many times. The genes are TRBV19 and TRBJ2-5, with a weak D call TRBD2 (6 bases). Germline CDR1 and CDR2: LNHDA and SQIVND (reference sequence). V lost 5 bases, J lost 9 bases, and 19 bases lay in between. The CDR3 has 14 residues. For the CDR3, the DNA is TGTGCCAGTAGTCCGCGGGGTAGCCCGGGGTCCCAGTACTTC. Its protein product is CASSPRGSPGSQYF.

This clonotype was detected many times. The gene calls are TRBV6-5 and TRBJ1-5, with D possibly TRBD1 on 6 matching bases. Trimming took 5 bases from V and 3 from J, leaving 8 bases between them. CDR1 MNHEY and CDR2 SVGAGI come from the germline V gene. CDR3 length: 13 residues. The CDR3 region is CASSRQANQPQHF. CDR3 nucleotides: TGTGCCAGCAGTCGACAGGCCAATCAGCCCCAGCATTTT.

This chain links TRBV29-1 with TRBJ2-7, with D possibly matching TRBD1 (6 bases). V was pared by 5 bases and J by 6 bases, with 14 bases between. This CDR3 spans 12 amino acids. Germline CDR1 and CDR2: SQVTM and ANQGSEA. As DNA, the CDR3 is TGCAGCGTTATGAGACAGGCGAGCGAGCAGTACTTC. This translates into CSVMRQASEQYF.

This clonotype occurred many times. The chain recombines TRBV20-1 with TRBJ2-3; no firm D call. Trimming stripped 4 bases from V and 4 bases from J, with 15 bases between. Germline loops: CDR1 DFQATT, CDR2 SNEGSKA (reference sequence). The CDR3 contains 14 residues. This CDR3 is CSATLVVSSDTQYF. As DNA, the CDR3 is TGCAGTGCTACCCTAGTAGTGTCTTCAGATACGCAGTATTTT.

This clonotype has only a few counts. CDR3 loop: CASSVDSSHYNEQFF. The CDR3, as DNA: TGTGCCAGCAGCGTGGACAGCTCCCACTACAATGAGCAGTTCTTC. J is TRBJ2-1 and V is TRBV5-5; possible D gene TRBD1, 6 bases. The germline V and J ends were trimmed by 4 bases and 3 bases, with 14 bases remaining between them. The CDR3 is made up of 15 amino acids. Germline CDR1 is SGHKS and CDR2 is YYEKEE (reference sequence).

In this sample, this clonotype turned up a few times. The V gene is TRBV3-1, the J gene TRBJ2-7; 9 nucleotides align to TRBD1. The CDR3 loop spans 16 amino acids. V lost 0 bases to trimming and J lost 7 bases; unmatched junction nucleotides: 10. Germline assignment: CDR1 LGHDT and CDR2 YNNKEL (reference sequence). CDR3 sequence reads: CASSQDQRTGDGEQYF. DNA of the CDR3: TGTGCCAGCAGCCAAGATCAACGGACAGGGGACGGGGAGCAGTACTTC.

This clonotype was observed at least ten times. The genes are TRBV5-1 and TRBJ1-4; D is ambiguous. Trimming cost V 4 bases and J 5 bases, with 15 bases left between them. The germline V gene encodes CDR1 SGHRS and CDR2 YFSETQ. CDR3 length equals 15 residues. The CDR3 protein is CASSVAPDRNEKLFF. The CDR3 nucleotides are TGCGCCAGCAGCGTCGCCCCCGATCGGAATGAAAAACTGTTTTTT.

This clonotype was found a few times. The gene calls are TRBV3-1 and TRBJ2-1, with D perhaps assigned TRBD1 or TRBD2 (5 bases each). Between the trimmed V and J ends, which lost 1 base and 12 bases, there was a span of 25 bases. CDR1 and CDR2 (germline): LGHDT, YNNKEL (reference sequence). There are 17 residues in the CDR3. Here the CDR3 reads CASSQVNPGPRKLGQFF. CDR3 nucleotide sequence: TGTGCCAGCAGCCAAGTCAACCCGGGACCCCGAAAGTTGGGGCAGTTCTTC.

The J gene is TRBJ2-2, the V gene TRBV2; 10 bases align to TRBD1. Looked up from germline, CDR1 is SNHLY and CDR2 is FYNNEI. There are 16 residues in the CDR3. J was trimmed by 1 base and V by 3 bases; bases with no gene match: 2. The CDR3 here is CASSETGGRNTGELFF. The CDR3, as DNA: TGTGCCAGCAGTGAGACAGGGGGCAGGAACACCGGGGAGCTGTTTTTT.

This clonotype has ten or more counts. This chain links TRBV29-1 with TRBJ2-7; TRBD1 matches 8 bases. Unmatched junction bases numbered 10, after V lost 7 bases and J lost 2 bases. Germline values: CDR1 SQVTM, CDR2 ANQGSEA. CDR3 length: 14 amino acids. The CDR3 DNA follows: TGCAGCGCCTCAGGGGGCCAAAGAACCTACGAGCAGTACTTC. Translating it yields CSASGGQRTYEQYF.

This clonotype was found once. One junction end disagrees with the germline gene, perhaps due to a read error. The chain combines TRBV18 with TRBJ1-4, with D tentatively TRBD1 (5 bases). From germline, CDR1 is KGHSH and CDR2 LQKENI. The CDR3 contains 15 residues. CDR3 nucleotides: TGTGCTAGCTCACCACCAAATAGGGGCGCGGAAAAACTGTTTTTT. Encoded protein: CASSPPNRGAEKLFF.

V is TRBV12-3 or TRBV12-4 and J is TRBJ2-5; D ambiguous. The V end lost 6 bases, the J end lost 7 bases, and 12 bases lay between the germline ends. This CDR3 contains 12 residues. The CDR3 nucleotides are TGTGCCAGCAGCTACTTTTTAGGGACCCAGTACTTC. Its protein is CASSYFLGTQYF.

The chain combines TRBV3-1 with TRBJ2-2; tentative D call: TRBD2 (5 bases). V was cut by 0 bases and J by 8 bases, with 19 bases left in between. The CDR3 is 17 residues long. Germline CDR1 is LGHDT and CDR2 is YNNKEL (reference sequence). The CDR3 loop reads CASSQDRPGNPKGELFF. The CDR3 DNA reads as TGTGCCAGCAGCCAAGATCGACCGGGGAACCCTAAAGGGGAGCTGTTTTTT.

There are many counts of this clonotype. V is TRBV20-1 and J is TRBJ1-2, with D possibly being TRBD1 (5 bases). V dropped 0 bases and J dropped 1 base, with 12 bases sitting between them. In germline, CDR1 is DFQATT, CDR2 SNEGSKA (reference sequence). The CDR3 loop spans 15 amino acids. The CDR3 sequence: CSARDSAGLNYGYTF. CDR3 nucleotide sequence: TGCAGTGCTAGAGATTCTGCAGGGCTTAACTATGGCTACACCTTC.

This rearrangement joins TRBV7-2 to TRBJ2-1; the D is unclear. Germline V CDR1 and CDR2: SGHTA, FQGNSA. Trimming left V 4 bases short and J 6 bases short, with 13 bases between. There are 14 residues in the CDR3. The chain's CDR3 is CASSSRTFPNEQFF. Here the CDR3 DNA reads TGTGCCAGCAGCTCCCGGACCTTTCCCAATGAGCAGTTCTTC. Drawing the rest from reference TRBV7-2 and TRBJ2-1, the complete variable domain is GAGVSQSPSNKVTEKGKDVELRCDPISGHTALYWYRQSLGQGLEFLIYFQGNSAPDKSGLPSDRFSAERTGGSVSTLTIQRTQQEDSAVYLCASSSRTFPNEQFFGPGTRLTVL.

The CDR3 loop reads CASSKSGPYEQYF. As DNA, the CDR3 is TGTGCCAGCAGCAAGTCGGGCCCCTACGAGCAGTACTTC. The rearrangement links TRBV6-5 to TRBJ2-7; D is ambiguous. The CDR3 is 13 residues long. Germline lookup yields CDR1 MNHEY and CDR2 SVGAGI. V shed 6 bases and J shed 2 bases, with 11 bases lying between them.

At least ten counts were recorded for this clonotype. J is TRBJ2-2 and V is TRBV7-6, with TRBD2 identical over 9 bases. This CDR3 comprises 17 residues. Germline-derived CDR1 and CDR2 are SGHVS and FNYEAQ. The V gene end was trimmed by 5 bases and the J gene end by 0 bases; junction bases not matched to a gene: 7. The CDR3 here is CASSTIPSGANTGELFF. The CDR3 DNA follows: TGTGCCAGCAGCACGATCCCTAGCGGGGCGAACACCGGGGAGCTGTTTTTT. Full variable domain (missing parts from reference TRBV7-6 and TRBJ2-2): GAGVSQSPRYKVTKRGQDVALRCDPISGHVSLYWYRQALGQGPEFLTYFNYEAQQDKSGLPNDRFSAERPEGSISTLTIQRTEQRDSAMYRCASSTIPSGANTGELFFGEGSRLTVL.

The rearrangement uses TRBV7-6 and TRBJ1-5, with D uncertain. The CDR3 has 13 amino acids. Per germline, CDR1 SGHVS and CDR2 FNYEAQ. V lost 5 bases, J lost 5 bases, and 10 bases lay in between. The CDR3 sequence: CASSAGGDQPQHF. The CDR3 nucleotides read TGTGCCAGCAGCGCGGGCGGGGATCAGCCCCAGCATTTT.

The chain links TRBV7-9 to TRBJ2-2; perhaps TRBD2 as D (5 bases). Germline values: CDR1 SEHNR, CDR2 FQNEAQ (reference sequence). The CDR3 is made up of 14 amino acids. V was pared by 7 bases and J by 5 bases, with 14 bases between. In DNA form, the CDR3 reads TGTGCCAGCACCTTCCTAGGGAGTACCGGGGAGCTGTTTTTT. Protein: CASTFLGSTGELFF. The variable domain in full, with the rest retrieved from reference TRBV7-9 and TRBJ2-2, is DTGVSQNPRHKITKRGQNVTFRCDPISEHNRLYWYRQTLGQGPEFLTYFQNEAQLEKSRLLSDRFSAERPKGSFSTLEIQRTEQGDSAMYLCASTFLGSTGELFFGEGSRLTVL.

This clonotype has ten or more counts. This chain uses TRBV12-3 or TRBV12-4 with TRBJ2-2; D is unresolved. Trimming stripped 0 bases from V and 4 bases from J, with 9 bases between. The CDR3 totals 15 residues. The CDR3 protein is CASSLAKIFTGELFF. Here the CDR3 DNA reads TGTGCCAGCAGTTTAGCGAAGATATTCACCGGGGAGCTGTTTTTT.

This clonotype was observed many times. This chain uses TRBV12-3 or TRBV12-4 with TRBJ2-2; possible D gene TRBD2, 5 bases. Trimming pared 6 bases from V and 0 bases from J, leaving 11 bases between. The CDR3 contains 15 residues. Here the CDR3 DNA reads TGTGCCAGCAGAGCCTGGGGAGCGAACACCGGGGAGCTGTTTTTT. Its translation is CASRAWGANTGELFF.

This clonotype showed up just a few times. The rearrangement joins TRBV7-2 to TRBJ1-4, with TRBD1 identical over 9 bases. V shed 4 bases, J shed 8 bases, and the junction held 5 bases outside the gene matches. Germline values: CDR1 SGHTA, CDR2 FQGNSA. The CDR3 has 14 residues. Written as DNA, the CDR3 is TGTGCCAGCAGCTCCGGACAGGGGTGGGAAAAACTGTTTTTT. The encoded protein is CASSSGQGWEKLFF.

At least ten counts were recorded for this clonotype. V is TRBV5-1 and J is TRBJ1-4; D is unclear. Trimming took off 0 bases at V and 7 bases at J, with 7 bases between the two ends. Germline CDR1 and CDR2: SGHRS and YFSETQ. There are 13 residues in the CDR3. The CDR3: CASSLGVGEKLFF. Here the CDR3 DNA reads TGCGCCAGCAGCTTGGGGGTGGGTGAAAAACTGTTTTTT.

This clonotype came up a few times. V gene TRBV11-2 combines with J gene TRBJ2-2; D is uncertain. Trimming shortened V by 5 bases and J by 4 bases, and 8 bases separated the two germline ends. CDR3 length equals 13 residues. The germline V gene encodes CDR1 SGHAT and CDR2 FQNNGV. For the CDR3, the DNA is TGTGCCAGCAGCGCCAAAAGCACCGGGGAGCTGTTTTTT. Its protein is CASSAKSTGELFF.

In its sample, this clonotype was seen many times. This chain joins TRBV6-1 and TRBJ2-7; no reliable D call. Germline V gene data show CDR1 as MNHNS and CDR2 as SASEGT. With 5 bases removed from V and 4 bases from J, the gap between germline ends came to 12 bases. This CDR3 comprises 13 residues. DNA of the CDR3: TGTGCCAGCAGTTCATGGCCCGGGTACGAGCAGTACTTC. Residues: CASSSWPGYEQYF.

The gene calls are TRBV2 and TRBJ2-3; 10 bases line up with TRBD2. V was clipped by 7 bases and J by 2 bases; unmatched bases: 12. CDR1 SNHLY and CDR2 FYNNEI come from the germline V gene. This CDR3 spans 17 amino acids. CDR3 sequence (DNA): TGTGCCAGCACCCGGGACCTCCTAGCGGGAGACACAGATACGCAGTATTTT. Its translation is CASTRDLLAGDTDTQYF.

This clonotype has more than one count but fewer than ten. The J gene is TRBJ2-3, the V gene TRBV27; no clear D gene. CDR3 size: 11 residues. V lost 6 bases and J 5 bases, leaving 6 bases between the germline ends. Germline V gene sequence: CDR1 MNHEY, CDR2 SMNVEV (reference sequence). In nucleotides, the CDR3 is TGTGCCAGCAGGGTCCGAGATACGCAGTATTTT. This sequence encodes CASRVRDTQYF.

Only one count was recorded for this clonotype. The chain is built from TRBV7-9 and TRBJ2-1; TRBD2 matches 13 bases. V was pared by 1 base and J by 0 bases, with 6 bases of the junction left unmatched. The CDR3 is 19 residues long. Germline CDR1 and CDR2: SEHNR and FQNEAQ (reference sequence). The CDR3 region is CASSLDRLAGGPSYNEQFF. DNA for the CDR3: TGTGCCAGCAGCTTAGACAGACTAGCGGGAGGTCCCTCCTACAATGAGCAGTTCTTC.